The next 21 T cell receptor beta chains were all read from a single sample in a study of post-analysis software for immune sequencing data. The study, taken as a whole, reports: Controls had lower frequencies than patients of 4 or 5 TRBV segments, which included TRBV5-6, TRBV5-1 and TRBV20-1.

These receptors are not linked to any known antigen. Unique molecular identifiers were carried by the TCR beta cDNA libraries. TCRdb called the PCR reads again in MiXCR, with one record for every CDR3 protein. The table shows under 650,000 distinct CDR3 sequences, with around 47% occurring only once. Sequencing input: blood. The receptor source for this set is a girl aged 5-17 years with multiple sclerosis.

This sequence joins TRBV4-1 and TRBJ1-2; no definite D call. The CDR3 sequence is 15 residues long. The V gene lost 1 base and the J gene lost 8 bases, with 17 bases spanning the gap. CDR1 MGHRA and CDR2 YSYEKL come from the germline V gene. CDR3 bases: TGCGCCAGCAGCCAAGGGTCGGGTCGTACCGGCGGCTACACCTTC. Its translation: CASSQGSGRTGGYTF.

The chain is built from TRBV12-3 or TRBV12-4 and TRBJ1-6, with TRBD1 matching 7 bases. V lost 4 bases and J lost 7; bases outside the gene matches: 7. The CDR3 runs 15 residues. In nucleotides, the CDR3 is TGTGCCAGCAGTTGGGGAGGGGGCCAGAATTCACCCCTCCACTTT. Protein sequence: CASSWGGGQNSPLHF.

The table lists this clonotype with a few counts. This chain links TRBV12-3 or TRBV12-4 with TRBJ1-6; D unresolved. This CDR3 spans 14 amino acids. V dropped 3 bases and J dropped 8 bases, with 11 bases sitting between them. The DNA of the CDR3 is TGTGCCAGCAGTTTGAGGCGCCGGGATTCACCCCTCCACTTT. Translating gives CASSLRRRDSPLHF.

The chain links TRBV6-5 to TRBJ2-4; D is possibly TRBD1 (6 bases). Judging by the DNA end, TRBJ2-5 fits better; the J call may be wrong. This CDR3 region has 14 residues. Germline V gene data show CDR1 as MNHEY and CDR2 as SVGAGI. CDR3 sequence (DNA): TGTGCCAGCGGATTCAGGGGATCCTACGAGACCCAGTACTTC. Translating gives CASGFRGSYETQYF.

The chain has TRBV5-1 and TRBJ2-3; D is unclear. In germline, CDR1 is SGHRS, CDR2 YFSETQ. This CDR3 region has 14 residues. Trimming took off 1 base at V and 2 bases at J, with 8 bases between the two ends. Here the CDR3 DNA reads TGCGCCAGCAGCTTGCGGCGGAACACAGATACGCAGTATTTT. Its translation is CASSLRRNTDTQYF.

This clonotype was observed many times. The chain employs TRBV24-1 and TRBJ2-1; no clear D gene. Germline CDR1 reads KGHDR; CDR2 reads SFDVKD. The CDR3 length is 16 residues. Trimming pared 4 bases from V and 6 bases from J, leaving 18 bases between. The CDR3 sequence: CATSDSTTLELNEQFF. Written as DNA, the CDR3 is TGTGCCACCAGTGACTCGACAACCCTAGAGCTCAATGAGCAGTTCTTC.

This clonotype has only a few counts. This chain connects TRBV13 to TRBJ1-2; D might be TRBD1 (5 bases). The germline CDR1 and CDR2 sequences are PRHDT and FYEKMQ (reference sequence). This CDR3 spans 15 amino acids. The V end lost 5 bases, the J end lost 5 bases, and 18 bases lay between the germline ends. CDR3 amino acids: CASSRDRTSPYGYTF. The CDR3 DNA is TGTGCCAGCAGCCGGGACCGCACCTCCCCATATGGCTACACCTTC.

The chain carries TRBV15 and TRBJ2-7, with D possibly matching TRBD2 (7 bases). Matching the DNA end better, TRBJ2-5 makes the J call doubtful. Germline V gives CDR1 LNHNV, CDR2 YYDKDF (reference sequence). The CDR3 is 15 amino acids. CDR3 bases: TGTGCCACCAGCCCAGCACGAGGGGCGGGGGCGACCCAGTACTTC. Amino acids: CATSPARGAGATQYF.

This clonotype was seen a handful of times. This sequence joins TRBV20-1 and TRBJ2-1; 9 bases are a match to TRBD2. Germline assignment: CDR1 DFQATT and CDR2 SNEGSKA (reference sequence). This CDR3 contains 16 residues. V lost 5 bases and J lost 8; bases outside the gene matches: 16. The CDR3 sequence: CSAYVISSGKLDEQFF. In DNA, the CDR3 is TGCAGTGCTTACGTTATCTCTAGCGGGAAACTCGATGAGCAGTTCTTC.

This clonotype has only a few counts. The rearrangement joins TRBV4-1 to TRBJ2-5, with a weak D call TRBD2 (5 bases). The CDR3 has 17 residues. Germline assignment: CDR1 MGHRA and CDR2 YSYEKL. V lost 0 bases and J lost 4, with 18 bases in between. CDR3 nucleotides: TGCGCCAGCAGCCAAGATCCGCGGATGCCCGGGGTAGAGACCCAGTACTTC. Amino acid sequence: CASSQDPRMPGVETQYF.

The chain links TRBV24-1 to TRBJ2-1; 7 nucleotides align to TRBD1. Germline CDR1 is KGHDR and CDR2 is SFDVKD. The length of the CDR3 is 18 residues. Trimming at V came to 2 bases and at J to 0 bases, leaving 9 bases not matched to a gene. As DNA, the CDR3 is TGTGCCACCAGTGATTCCCTAACCGACAGGGCCTCCTACAATGAGCAGTTCTTC. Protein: CATSDSLTDRASYNEQFF.

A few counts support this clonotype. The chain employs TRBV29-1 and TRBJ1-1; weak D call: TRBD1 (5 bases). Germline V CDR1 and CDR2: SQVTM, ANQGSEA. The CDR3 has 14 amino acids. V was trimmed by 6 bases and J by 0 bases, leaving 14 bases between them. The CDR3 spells CSVLLTALNTEAFF. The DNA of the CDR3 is TGCAGCGTCCTATTGACAGCCTTGAACACTGAAGCTTTCTTT.

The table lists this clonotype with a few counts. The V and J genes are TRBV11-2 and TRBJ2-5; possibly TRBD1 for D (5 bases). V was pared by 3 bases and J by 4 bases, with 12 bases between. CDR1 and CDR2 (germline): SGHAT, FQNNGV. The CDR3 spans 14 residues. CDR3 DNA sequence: TGTGCCAGCAGCTTGACACTTAGGGGAGAGACCCAGTACTTC. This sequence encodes CASSLTLRGETQYF.

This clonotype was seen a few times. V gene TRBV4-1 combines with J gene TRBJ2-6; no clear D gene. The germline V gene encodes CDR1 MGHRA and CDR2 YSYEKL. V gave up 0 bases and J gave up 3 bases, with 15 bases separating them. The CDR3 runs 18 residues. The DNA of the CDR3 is TGCGCCAGCAGCCAAGAACCCTTAATCGGGCTTGGGGCCAACGTCCTGACTTTC. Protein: CASSQEPLIGLGANVLTF.

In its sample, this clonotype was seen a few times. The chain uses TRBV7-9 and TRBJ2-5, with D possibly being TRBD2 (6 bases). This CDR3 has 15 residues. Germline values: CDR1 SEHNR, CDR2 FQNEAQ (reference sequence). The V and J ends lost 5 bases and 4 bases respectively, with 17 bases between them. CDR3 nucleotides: TGTGCCAGCAGCAAGGACTATCCCCCGGGAGAGACCCAGTACTTC. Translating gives CASSKDYPPGETQYF.

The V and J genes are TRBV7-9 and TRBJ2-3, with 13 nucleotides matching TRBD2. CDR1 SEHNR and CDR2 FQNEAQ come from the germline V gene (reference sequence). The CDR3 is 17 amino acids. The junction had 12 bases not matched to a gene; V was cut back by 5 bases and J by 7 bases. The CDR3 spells CASSQTSGGASLNTQYF. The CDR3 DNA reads TGTGCCAGCAGCCAAACTAGCGGGGGGGCCAGTTTAAATACGCAGTATTTT.

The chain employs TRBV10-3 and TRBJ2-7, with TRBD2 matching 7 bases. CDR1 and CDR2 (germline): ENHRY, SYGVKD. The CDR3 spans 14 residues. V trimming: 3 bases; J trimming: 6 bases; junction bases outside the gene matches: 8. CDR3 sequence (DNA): TGTGCCATCAGTGAAAGCGGGAACCCTCGCGAGCAGTACTTC. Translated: CAISESGNPREQYF.

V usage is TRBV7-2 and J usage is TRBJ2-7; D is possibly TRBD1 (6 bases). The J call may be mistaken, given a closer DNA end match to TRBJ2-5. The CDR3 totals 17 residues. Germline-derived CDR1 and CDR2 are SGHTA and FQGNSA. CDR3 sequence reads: CASSQSGWAGDRETQYF. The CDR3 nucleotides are TGTGCCAGCAGCCAGTCGGGCTGGGCAGGGGATAGGGAGACCCAGTACTTC.

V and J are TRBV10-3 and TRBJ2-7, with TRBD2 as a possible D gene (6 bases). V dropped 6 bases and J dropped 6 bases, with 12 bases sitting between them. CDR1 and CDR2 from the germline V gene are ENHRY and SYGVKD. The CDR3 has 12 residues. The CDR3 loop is CAIRAIGGEQYF. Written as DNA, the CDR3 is TGTGCCATCAGGGCCATCGGGGGCGAGCAGTACTTC.

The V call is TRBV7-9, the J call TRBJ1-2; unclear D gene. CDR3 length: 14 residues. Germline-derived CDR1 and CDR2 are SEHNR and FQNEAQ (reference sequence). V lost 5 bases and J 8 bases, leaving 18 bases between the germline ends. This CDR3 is CASSRTGIALGYTF. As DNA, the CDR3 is TGTGCCAGCAGCCGTACCGGGATTGCCCTGGGCTACACCTTC.

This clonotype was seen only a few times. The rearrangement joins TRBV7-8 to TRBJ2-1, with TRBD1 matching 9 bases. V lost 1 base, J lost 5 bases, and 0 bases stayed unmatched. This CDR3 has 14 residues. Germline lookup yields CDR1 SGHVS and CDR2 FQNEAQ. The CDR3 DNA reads TGTGCCAGCAGCTTAGGGGACAGGGACAATGAGCAGTTCTTC. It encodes CASSLGDRDNEQFF.